This section outlines one T cell receptor (beta chain) sequence together with its context. The repertoire was sequenced with immunoSEQ multiplex PCR; TCRdb's copy has only in-frame clones and lacks some. The table has around 130,000 clones, 96% seen once. These data belong to a study of T cell changes during pregnancy in multiple sclerosis. CDR3 length equals 15 residues. CDR1 and CDR2 (germline): SGDLS, YYNGEE. Trimming removed 4 bases from V and 7 bases from J; junction bases left unmatched: 10. The source of this sequence is a female donor with multiple sclerosis, enrolled in a pregnancy study. The sequencing used peripheral blood, collected after pregnancy. This chain uses TRBV9 with TRBJ2-1, with 8 bases fitting TRBD2. CDR3 protein: CASSLGLAGLNEQFF. The CDR3, as DNA: TGTGCCAGCAGCCTCGGTCTAGCGGGCCTGAATGAGCAGTTCTTC. The full variable domain, in which reference TRBV9 and TRBJ2-1 provide the parts outside the CDR3, is DSGVTQTPKHLITATGQRVTLRCSPRSGDLSVYWYQQSLDQGLQFLIQYYNGEERAKGNILERFSAQQFPDLHSELNLSSLELGDSALYFCASSLGLAGLNEQFFGPGTRLTVL.